A single sample is the source of the 3 T cell receptor beta chains below, sequenced in a study of regulatory T cells in long-lasting Graves disease. iRepertoire HTBI primers and Arm-PCR of CDR3 regions built TCR beta libraries. TCRdb re-called the multiplex PCR reads with MiXCR, one entry per CDR3 protein. The table has 390,000 or so distinct CDR3 sequences, 12% seen once. As for time point: newly diagnosed GD, antithyroid drugs for less than 3 months. Generation of the TCR library employed RNA extracted from PBMCs. These same data were also listed under a study on T cells in Graves' hyperthyroidism and ophthalmopathy.

The input for sequencing was peripheral blood mononuclear cells (PBMCs), taken at new diagnosis, from a patient treated with antithyroid drugs. The receptors were gathered from a woman in her late teens or twenties with Graves disease.

The V and J genes are TRBV28 and TRBJ2-4; no firm D call. The V gene's germline CDR1 is MDHEN and CDR2 SYDVKM. Trimming cost V 6 bases and J 0 bases, with 12 bases left between them. The CDR3 totals 15 residues. As DNA, the CDR3 is TGTGCCAGCAGGCCCTGGGGATTAGCCAAAAACATTCAGTACTTC. Amino acid sequence: CASRPWGLAKNIQYF.

This clonotype was observed at least ten times. The V call is TRBV12-3 or TRBV12-4, the J call TRBJ2-7; TRBD2 agrees at 13 bases. V trimming: 2 bases; J trimming: 4 bases; junction bases outside the gene matches: 5. The CDR3 has 16 amino acids. This chain's CDR3 is CASSLRLAGGGYEQYF. The CDR3 bases are TGTGCCAGCAGTTTACGACTAGCGGGAGGTGGTTACGAGCAGTACTTC.

This clonotype was observed at least ten times. The chain links TRBV12-3 or TRBV12-4 to TRBJ1-5; D gene uncertain. V was trimmed by 1 base and J by 6 bases, leaving 13 bases between them. The CDR3 has 15 residues. In DNA form, the CDR3 reads TGTGCCAGCAGTTTAGGCCTAGAATTGGGTCAGCCCCAGCATTTT. Translating gives CASSLGLELGQPQHF.